The 22 T cell receptor beta chains below come from one sample, sequenced in a study of CD8+CD57+ T cells in acquired aplastic anemia. Both TCR beta VDJ combination and CDR3 sequence profiling were carried out. Genomic DNA was the template for this profiling. TCRdb processed the reads anew with MiXCR; each CDR3 protein has one entry. The table records about 20,000 distinct CDR3 sequences, 30% to 40% of them present only once. These receptors' antigens are unknown. Findings of the study overall: In the patients, CD8+CD57+ cells came out less diverse than the total CD4+ and CD8+ pools.

Sequenced patients had shown CD8+CD57+ cell expansion by flow cytometry. Sequenced material: CD8+CD57+ T cells sorted from PBMCs. As for subset: bead-enriched CD8+CD57+ effector memory T cells from SAA patients. The receptors originated from a human donor with aplastic anemia.

This chain uses TRBV9 with TRBJ2-3; D assignment may be TRBD1 or TRBD2 (5 bases each). V was shortened by 3 bases and J by 2 bases, with 13 bases between the two germline ends. CDR3 length equals 15 residues. Germline V gives CDR1 SGDLS, CDR2 YYNGEE. This CDR3 is CASSARDGPTDTQYF. The CDR3 DNA reads TGTGCCAGCAGCGCCAGGGACGGCCCCACAGATACGCAGTATTTT.

This clonotype was counted a few times. The CDR3 coding sequence is TGTGCCAGCAGCTTATCCCCTGGGGAGACCCAGTACTTC. Encoded protein: CASSLSPGETQYF. This chain joins TRBV7-2 and TRBJ2-5; D not certain. CDR3 length: 13 amino acids. V shed 2 bases and J shed 5 bases, with 9 bases lying between them. Germline lookup yields CDR1 SGHTA and CDR2 FQGNSA.

This clonotype was observed a handful of times. V usage is TRBV24-1 and J usage is TRBJ2-7; possibly TRBD2 for D (6 bases). CDR1 and CDR2 (germline): KGHDR, SFDVKD. The length of the CDR3 is 13 residues. V was cut by 4 bases and J by 1 base, with 7 bases left in between. CDR3 sequence reads: CATSEGTSYEQYF. The CDR3 DNA is TGTGCCACCAGTGAGGGGACTTCCTACGAGCAGTACTTC.

The chain has TRBV9 and TRBJ2-2; the D is unclear. The ends were cut back, 3 bases at V and 1 base at J, with 7 bases in the middle. This CDR3 contains 14 residues. Germline V gene data show CDR1 as SGDLS and CDR2 as YYNGEE. CDR3 DNA sequence: TGTGCCAGCAGCGCCAGACAGAACACCGGGGAGCTGTTTTTT. Its translation is CASSARQNTGELFF. The full variable domain, with the rest looked up from reference TRBV9 and TRBJ2-2, is DSGVTQTPKHLITATGQRVTLRCSPRSGDLSVYWYQQSLDQGLQFLIQYYNGEERAKGNILERFSAQQFPDLHSELNLSSLELGDSALYFCASSARQNTGELFFGEGSRLTVL.

There are many counts of this clonotype. The chain recombines TRBV9 with TRBJ2-7, with D unresolved. The CDR3 covers 13 residues. CDR1 is SGDLS, CDR2 YYNGEE, per germline. Trimming took off 2 bases at V and 7 bases at J, with 13 bases between the two ends. Here the CDR3 DNA reads TGTGCCAGCAGCGTCGACATTCTGAGGGAGCAGTACTTC. This gives the protein CASSVDILREQYF.

This chain uses TRBV6-4 with TRBJ2-1; 7 bases are shared with TRBD2. V gave up 0 bases and J gave up 12 bases; unmatched junction bases: 11. The length of the CDR3 is 15 residues. Germline-derived CDR1 and CDR2 are MRHNA and SNTAGT. CDR3: CASSDSRGGIDTQFF. The CDR3 region has the DNA TGTGCCAGCAGTGACTCGCGGGGAGGGATAGATACGCAGTTCTTC.

The chain carries TRBV10-3 and TRBJ1-2; D is perhaps TRBD1 (6 bases). Trimming shortened V by 10 bases and J by 3 bases, and 12 bases separated the two germline ends. CDR3 size: 12 residues. From germline, CDR1 is ENHRY and CDR2 SYGVKD. The CDR3 spells CATYREDYGYTF. DNA for the CDR3: TGTGCCACCTACAGGGAGGACTATGGCTACACCTTC.

This chain links TRBV2 with TRBJ2-6; TRBD1 is a possible D gene (5 bases). Germline CDR1 reads SNHLY; CDR2 reads FYNNEI. V lost 5 bases to trimming and J lost 2 bases, with 13 bases between them. This CDR3 has 16 residues. DNA for the CDR3: TGTGCCAGCAGTTCCCCCTCAGGGCCTGGGGCCAACGTCCTGACTTTC. It codes for CASSSPSGPGANVLTF.

This clonotype occurred a few times. CDR3: CATEGHGNTGELFF. The CDR3 DNA reads as TGTGCCACCGAGGGACATGGGAACACCGGGGAGCTGTTTTTT. The chain has TRBV10-3 and TRBJ2-2; tentatively, D is TRBD1 (6 bases). The ends were cut back, 10 bases at V and 1 base at J, with 13 bases in the middle. Germline assignment: CDR1 ENHRY and CDR2 SYGVKD. The CDR3 is made up of 14 amino acids.

Only one count was recorded for this clonotype. This rearrangement joins TRBV19 to TRBJ1-6, with D uncertain. Germline V gene lookup returns CDR1 LNHDA and CDR2 SQIVND (reference sequence). V was clipped by 3 bases and J by 7 bases, with 13 bases between them. The CDR3 totals 15 residues. CDR3 region: CASSMVDDENSPLHF. For the CDR3, the DNA is TGTGCCAGTAGTATGGTAGATGATGAAAATTCACCCCTCCACTTT.

CDR3: CASSLAPSSYNEQFF. The CDR3 region has the DNA TGTGCCAGCAGCTTAGCCCCGAGCTCCTACAATGAGCAGTTCTTC. The chain recombines TRBV7-3 with TRBJ2-1, with D uncertain. CDR3 length equals 15 residues. Germline-derived CDR1 and CDR2 are SGHTA and FQGTGA. V was trimmed by 2 bases and J by 0 bases, leaving 8 bases between them.

This clonotype was seen only a few times. The rearrangement joins TRBV6-5 to TRBJ2-1; the D gene could be TRBD1 or TRBD2 (5 bases each). The CDR3 consists of 15 residues. Germline V lookup: CDR1 MNHEY, CDR2 SVGAGI. The V gene lost 6 bases and the J gene lost 8 bases, with 20 bases spanning the gap. CDR3 sequence: CASSSLGPYLDEQFF. CDR3 nucleotide sequence: TGTGCCAGCAGCTCACTGGGACCTTACTTAGATGAGCAGTTCTTC.

J is TRBJ2-3 and V is TRBV6-4; 8 nucleotides align to TRBD1. V dropped 6 bases and J dropped 3; count of bases not matched to a gene: 5. The CDR3 is 14 amino acids. The V gene's germline CDR1 is MRHNA and CDR2 SNTAGT. CDR3 coding DNA: TGTGCCAGCAGCGAGACAGGGGAGACAGATACGCAGTATTTT. Translated, it gives CASSETGETDTQYF.

In this sample, this clonotype turned up a few times. The rearrangement links TRBV7-9 to TRBJ2-7, with TRBD2 as a possible D gene (6 bases). The CDR3 is 14 amino acids. Germline CDR1 SEHNR, CDR2 FQNEAQ (reference sequence). Trimming removed 4 bases from V and 3 bases from J, with 13 bases in between. The CDR3 DNA sequence: TGTGCCAGCAGCTCTATCGGGGGTTTCTACGAGCAGTACTTC. Translating gives CASSSIGGFYEQYF.

This chain connects TRBV14 to TRBJ2-3; 11 bases agree with TRBD2. The CDR3 totals 17 residues. Germline V gene data show CDR1 as SGHDN and CDR2 as FVKESK. V was clipped by 5 bases and J by 5 bases; unmatched bases: 12. CDR3 nucleotide sequence: TGTGCCAGCAGCTCACCCCCACTAGCGGGAGTACGAGATACGCAGTATTTT. This codes for CASSSPPLAGVRDTQYF.

This clonotype was recorded at least ten times. The V call is TRBV11-1, the J call TRBJ2-7; D remains unclear. The CDR3 is 13 residues long. The V gene's germline CDR1 is SGHAT and CDR2 FQDESV (reference sequence). The germline V and J ends were trimmed by 5 bases and 6 bases, with 14 bases remaining between them. The CDR3 is CASSRALRSEQYF. The DNA for the CDR3 is TGTGCCAGCAGCCGGGCCTTACGTTCCGAGCAGTACTTC. Drawing the rest from reference TRBV11-1 and TRBJ2-7, the complete variable domain is EAEVAQSPRYKITEKSQAVAFWCDPISGHATLYWYRQILGQGPELLVQFQDESVVDDSQLPKDRFSAERLKGVDSTLKIQPAELGDSAMYLCASSRALRSEQYFGPGTRLTVT.

The chain has TRBV24-1 and TRBJ2-7; TRBD1 might be the D (5 bases). This CDR3 has 14 residues. CDR1 and CDR2 from the germline V gene are KGHDR and SFDVKD. Deletions cut 8 bases from V and 6 bases from J, with 19 bases between. In nucleotides, the CDR3 is TGTGCCACCAAGTCCTCGACAGTTCCCGTCGAGCAGTACTTC. It specifies CATKSSTVPVEQYF.

In nucleotides, the CDR3 is TGTGCCAGCAGCACCACAGGAGCTGGAAACACCATATATTTT. This gives the protein CASSTTGAGNTIYF. The J gene is TRBJ1-3, the V gene TRBV7-2; tentative D call: TRBD1 (5 bases). The CDR3 has 14 residues. Germline-derived CDR1 and CDR2 are SGHTA and FQGNSA. V was clipped by 5 bases and J by 2 bases, with 10 bases between them.

V usage is TRBV7-6 and J usage is TRBJ1-4; D remains unclear. The V and J ends lost 1 base and 6 bases respectively, with 9 bases between them. Germline CDR1 SGHVS, CDR2 FNYEAQ. This CDR3 spans 14 amino acids. CDR3 nucleotide sequence: TGTGCCAGCAGCTTAGAAGCGGGAGATGAAAAACTGTTTTTT. Its translation is CASSLEAGDEKLFF.

The rearrangement joins TRBV7-3 to TRBJ2-5, with 13 positions matching TRBD2. CDR1 is SGHTA, CDR2 FQGTGA, per germline. With V trimmed by 3 bases and J by 5 bases, 3 bases remained unmatched. This CDR3 is built from 15 residues. Written as DNA, the CDR3 is TGTGCCAGCAGCTTCGGACTAGCGGGAGATGAGACCCAGTACTTC. Translated: CASSFGLAGDETQYF.

The rearrangement joins TRBV12-3 or TRBV12-4 to TRBJ1-2; D is uncertain. The CDR3 loop spans 11 amino acids. Trimming removed 5 bases at V and 2 bases at J, with 3 bases between. The CDR3 protein is CASSRNYGYTF. The CDR3 DNA reads as TGTGCCAGCAGTAGGAACTATGGCTACACCTTC.

This clonotype appeared a few times. This rearrangement joins TRBV20-1 to TRBJ2-1; no clear D gene. Per the germline V gene, CDR1 is DFQATT and CDR2 is SNEGSKA (reference sequence). The CDR3 consists of 15 residues. Trimming stripped 5 bases from V and 1 base from J, with 15 bases between. The CDR3 is CSAPGSYVSYNEQFF. As DNA, the CDR3 is TGCAGTGCTCCCGGTAGTTATGTGTCCTACAATGAGCAGTTCTTC.